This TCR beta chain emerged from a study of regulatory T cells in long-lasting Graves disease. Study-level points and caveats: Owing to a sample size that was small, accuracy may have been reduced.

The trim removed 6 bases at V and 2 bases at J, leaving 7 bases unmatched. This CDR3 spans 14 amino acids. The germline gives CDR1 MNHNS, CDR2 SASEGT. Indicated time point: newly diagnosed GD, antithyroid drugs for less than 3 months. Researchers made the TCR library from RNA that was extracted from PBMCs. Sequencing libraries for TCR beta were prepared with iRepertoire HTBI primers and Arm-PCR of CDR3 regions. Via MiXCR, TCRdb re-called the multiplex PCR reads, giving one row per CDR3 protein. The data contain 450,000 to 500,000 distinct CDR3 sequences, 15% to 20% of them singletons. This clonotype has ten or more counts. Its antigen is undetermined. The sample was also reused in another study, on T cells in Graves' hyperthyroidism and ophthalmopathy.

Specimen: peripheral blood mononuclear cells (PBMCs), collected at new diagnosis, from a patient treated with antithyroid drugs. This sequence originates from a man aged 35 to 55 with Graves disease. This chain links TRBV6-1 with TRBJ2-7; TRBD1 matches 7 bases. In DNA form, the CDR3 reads TGTGCCAGCAGAAGGGGGCAAGAGACCTACGAGCAGTACTTC. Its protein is CASRRGQETYEQYF.